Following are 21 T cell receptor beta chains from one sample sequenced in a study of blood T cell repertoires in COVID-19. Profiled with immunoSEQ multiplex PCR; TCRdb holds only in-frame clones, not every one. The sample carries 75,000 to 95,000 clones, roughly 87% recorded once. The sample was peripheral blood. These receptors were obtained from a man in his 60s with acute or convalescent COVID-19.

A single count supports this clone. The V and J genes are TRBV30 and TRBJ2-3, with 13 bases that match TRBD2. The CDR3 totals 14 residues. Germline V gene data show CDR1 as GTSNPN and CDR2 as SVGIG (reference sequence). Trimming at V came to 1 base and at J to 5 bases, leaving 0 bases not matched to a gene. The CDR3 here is CAWSGTSGGDTQYF. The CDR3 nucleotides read TGTGCCTGGAGTGGGACTAGCGGGGGAGATACGCAGTATTTT.

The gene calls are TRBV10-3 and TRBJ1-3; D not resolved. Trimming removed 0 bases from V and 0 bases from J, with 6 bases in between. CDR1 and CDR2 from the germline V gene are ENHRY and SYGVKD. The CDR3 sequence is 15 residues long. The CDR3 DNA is TGTGCCATCAGTGAGTCGGGCAACTCTGGAAACACCATATATTTT. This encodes CAISESGNSGNTIYF.

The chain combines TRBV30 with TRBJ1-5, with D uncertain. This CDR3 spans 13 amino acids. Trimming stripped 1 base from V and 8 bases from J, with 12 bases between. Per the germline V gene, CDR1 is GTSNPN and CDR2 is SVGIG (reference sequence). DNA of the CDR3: TGTGCCTGGAGTGGCAGGTCTGTGGAGCCCCAGCATTTT. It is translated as CAWSGRSVEPQHF.

CDR3 residues: CASSRGTGSNQPQHF. CDR3 nucleotides: TGCGCCAGCAGCAGAGGGACAGGAAGCAATCAGCCCCAGCATTTT. The chain recombines TRBV5-1 with TRBJ1-5; 8 bases line up with TRBD1. In germline, CDR1 is SGHRS, CDR2 YFSETQ. The CDR3 has 15 residues. Trimming removed 4 bases from V and 1 base from J; junction bases left unmatched: 4.

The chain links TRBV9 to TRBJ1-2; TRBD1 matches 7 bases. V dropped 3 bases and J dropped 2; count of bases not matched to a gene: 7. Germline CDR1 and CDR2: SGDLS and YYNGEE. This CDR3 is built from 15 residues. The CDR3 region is CASSGYDRVNYGYTF. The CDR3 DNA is TGTGCCAGCAGCGGATACGACAGGGTAAACTATGGCTACACCTTC.

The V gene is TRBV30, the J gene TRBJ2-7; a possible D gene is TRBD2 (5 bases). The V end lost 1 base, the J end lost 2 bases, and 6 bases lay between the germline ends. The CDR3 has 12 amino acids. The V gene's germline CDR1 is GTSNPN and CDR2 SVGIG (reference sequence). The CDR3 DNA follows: TGTGCCTGGAGTGGGGGAGCCTACGAGCAGTACTTC. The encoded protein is CAWSGGAYEQYF.

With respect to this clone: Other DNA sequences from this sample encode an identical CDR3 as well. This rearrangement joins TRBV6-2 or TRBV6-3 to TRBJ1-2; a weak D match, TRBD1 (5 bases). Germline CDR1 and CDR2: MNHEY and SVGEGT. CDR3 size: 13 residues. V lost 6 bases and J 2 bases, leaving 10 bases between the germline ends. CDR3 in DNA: TGTGCCAGCAGCTTGCAGGGAAACTATGGCTACACCTTC. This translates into CASSLQGNYGYTF.

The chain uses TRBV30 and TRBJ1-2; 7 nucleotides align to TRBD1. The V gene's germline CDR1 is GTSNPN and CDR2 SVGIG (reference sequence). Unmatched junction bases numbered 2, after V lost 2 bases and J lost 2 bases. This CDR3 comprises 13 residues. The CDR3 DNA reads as TGTGCCTGGAGTCCAGGGGGAAACTATGGCTACACCTTC. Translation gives CAWSPGGNYGYTF.

The CDR3 DNA sequence: TGTGCCAGCAGCTTAAAGATCGGTAATGAAAAACTGTTTTTT. This gives the protein CASSLKIGNEKLFF. This chain joins TRBV7-2 and TRBJ1-4; D remains unclear. In germline, CDR1 is SGHTA, CDR2 FQGNSA. The germline V and J ends were trimmed by 2 bases and 4 bases, with 8 bases remaining between them. This CDR3 spans 14 amino acids.

The CDR3 DNA follows: TGTGCCAGCAGATCGTCAGGGGCCGGCTACACCTTC. Amino acids: CASRSSGAGYTF. The rearrangement links TRBV6-5 to TRBJ1-2, with D possibly matching TRBD1 (6 bases). CDR3 length: 12 residues. V gave up 6 bases and J gave up 8 bases, with 13 bases separating them. CDR1 is MNHEY and CDR2 is SVGAGI in the germline V gene.

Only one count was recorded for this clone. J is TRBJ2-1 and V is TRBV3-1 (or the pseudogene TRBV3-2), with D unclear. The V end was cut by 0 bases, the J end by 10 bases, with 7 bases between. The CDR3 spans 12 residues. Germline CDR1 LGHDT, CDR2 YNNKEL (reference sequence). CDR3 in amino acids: CASSQDPREQFF. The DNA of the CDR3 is TGTGCCAGCAGCCAAGACCCGCGGGAGCAGTTCTTC.

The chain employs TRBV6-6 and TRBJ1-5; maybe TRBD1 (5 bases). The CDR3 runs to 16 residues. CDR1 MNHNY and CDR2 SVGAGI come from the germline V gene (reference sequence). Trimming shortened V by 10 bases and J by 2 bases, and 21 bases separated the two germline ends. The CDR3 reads CATDHPQGFGNQPQHF. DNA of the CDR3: TGTGCCACCGACCACCCTCAGGGATTCGGCAATCAGCCCCAGCATTTT.

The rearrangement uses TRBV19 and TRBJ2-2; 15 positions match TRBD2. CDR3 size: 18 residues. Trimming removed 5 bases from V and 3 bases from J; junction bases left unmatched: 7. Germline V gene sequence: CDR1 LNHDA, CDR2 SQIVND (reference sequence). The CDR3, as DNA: TGTGCCAGTAGTCTCGGACTAGCGGGGGGGCTGTACACCGGGGAGCTGTTTTTT. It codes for CASSLGLAGGLYTGELFF.

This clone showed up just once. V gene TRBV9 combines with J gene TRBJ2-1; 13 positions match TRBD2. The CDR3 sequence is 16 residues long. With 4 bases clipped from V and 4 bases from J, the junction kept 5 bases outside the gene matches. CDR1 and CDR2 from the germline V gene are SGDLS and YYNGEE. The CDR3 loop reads CASSPRLAGGYNEQFF. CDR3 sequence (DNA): TGTGCCAGCAGCCCCCGACTAGCGGGGGGATACAATGAGCAGTTCTTC.

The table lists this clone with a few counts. The DNA for the CDR3 is TGTGCCATCGCCGGGACAGGGGGTTCCTACAATGAGCAGTTCTTC. Protein product: CAIAGTGGSYNEQFF. The chain uses TRBV10-3 and TRBJ2-1; 11 bases match TRBD1. V gave up 8 bases and J gave up 1 base; unmatched junction bases: 4. Per germline, CDR1 ENHRY and CDR2 SYGVKD. There are 15 residues in the CDR3.

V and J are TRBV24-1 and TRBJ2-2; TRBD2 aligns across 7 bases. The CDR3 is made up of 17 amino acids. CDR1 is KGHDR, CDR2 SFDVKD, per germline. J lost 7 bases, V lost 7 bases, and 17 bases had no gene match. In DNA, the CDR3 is TGTGCCACCAGCTCACCAAGATGGGTAGCGGGTATCGGGGAGCTGTTTTTT. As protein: CATSSPRWVAGIGELFF.

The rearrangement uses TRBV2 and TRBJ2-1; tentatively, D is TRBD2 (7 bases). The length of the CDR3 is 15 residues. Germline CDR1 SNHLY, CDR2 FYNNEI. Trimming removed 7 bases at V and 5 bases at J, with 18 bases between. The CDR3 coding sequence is TGTGCCAGCATCAGGGCGGGGGCCGCCGACAATGAGCAGTTCTTC. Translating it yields CASIRAGAADNEQFF.

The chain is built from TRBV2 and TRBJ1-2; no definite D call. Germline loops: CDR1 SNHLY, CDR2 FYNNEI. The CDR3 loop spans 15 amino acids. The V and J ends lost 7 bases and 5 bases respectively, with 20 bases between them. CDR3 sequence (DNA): TGTGCCAGCACTCCGACCCCGGAGGTTGGGTATGGCTACACCTTC. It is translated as CASTPTPEVGYGYTF.

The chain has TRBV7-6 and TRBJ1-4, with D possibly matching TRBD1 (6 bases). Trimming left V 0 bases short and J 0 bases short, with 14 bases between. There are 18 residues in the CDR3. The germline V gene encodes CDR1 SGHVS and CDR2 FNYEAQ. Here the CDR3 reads CASSLALAGGATNEKLFF. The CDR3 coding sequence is TGTGCCAGCAGCTTAGCGCTGGCGGGGGGCGCAACTAATGAAAAACTGTTTTTT. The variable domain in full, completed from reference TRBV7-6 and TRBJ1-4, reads GAGVSQSPRYKVTKRGQDVALRCDPISGHVSLYWYRQALGQGPEFLTYFNYEAQQDKSGLPNDRFSAERPEGSISTLTIQRTEQRDSAMYRCASSLALAGGATNEKLFFGSGTQLSVL.

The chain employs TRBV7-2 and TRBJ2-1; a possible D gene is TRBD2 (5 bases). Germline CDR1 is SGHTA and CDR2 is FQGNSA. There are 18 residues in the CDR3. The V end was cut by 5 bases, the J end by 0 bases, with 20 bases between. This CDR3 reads CASSPLSGGSSSYNEQFF. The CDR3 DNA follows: TGTGCCAGCAGCCCCCTATCTGGAGGCAGTAGCTCCTACAATGAGCAGTTCTTC.

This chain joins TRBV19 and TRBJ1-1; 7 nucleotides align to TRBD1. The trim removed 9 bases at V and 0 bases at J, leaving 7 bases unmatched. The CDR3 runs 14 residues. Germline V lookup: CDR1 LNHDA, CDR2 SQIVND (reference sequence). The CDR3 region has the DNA TGTGCCAGCAAGCAGGGGGAGTTGAACACTGAAGCTTTCTTT. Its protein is CASKQGELNTEAFF.